The 6 T cell receptor beta chains presented below share a single source sample, sequenced in a study of CD8+ T cells in alopecia areata. RNA was extracted and reverse transcribed into cDNA as the sequencing template. Some clones are missing from TCRdb's copy, which holds only in-frame ones; the method was immunoSEQ multiplex PCR. The data contain about 210,000 clones, approximately 57% of them singletons. The treatment denotes: oral pan-JAK inhibitor, 5-10 mg twice daily. The source material was CD4+ T cells sorted from blood, sampled at week 4, from a patient treated with tofacitinib. These receptors were obtained from a human donor with alopecia areata.

The CDR3, as DNA: TGTGCCAGCAGCTTTGGACTAGTGTCAGATACGCAGTATTTT. Protein product: CASSFGLVSDTQYF. The chain links TRBV7-2 to TRBJ2-3; 7 bases line up with TRBD2. Losses at the gene ends were 3 bases for V and 4 bases for J; bases not matched to a gene: 4. The CDR3 has 14 residues. CDR1 SGHTA and CDR2 FQGNSA come from the germline V gene.

The V call is TRBV7-2, the J call TRBJ2-3; D gene uncertain. The CDR3 spans 13 residues. Trimming shortened V by 3 bases and J by 3 bases, and 7 bases separated the two germline ends. Germline CDR1 is SGHTA and CDR2 is FQGNSA. The CDR3 protein is CASSLYPTDTQYF. The CDR3 DNA is TGTGCCAGCAGCTTGTATCCGACAGATACGCAGTATTTT.

The chain combines TRBV18 with TRBJ2-7; TRBD1 matches 7 bases. CDR1 and CDR2 (germline): KGHSH, LQKENI. The V gene end was trimmed by 7 bases and the J gene end by 2 bases; junction bases not matched to a gene: 11. There are 15 residues in the CDR3. CDR3 nucleotides: TGTGCCAGCTTTGAACTCGAGGGGGCCACCTACGAGCAGTACTTC. It encodes CASFELEGATYEQYF. The whole variable domain, filled in from reference TRBV18 and TRBJ2-7, reads NAGVMQNPRHLVRRRGQEARLRCSPMKGHSHVYWYRQLPEEGLKFMVYLQKENIIDESGMPKERFSAEFPKEGPSILRIQQVVRGDSAAYFCASFELEGATYEQYFGPGTRLTVT.

This chain uses TRBV7-9 with TRBJ1-6; unclear D gene. The germline CDR1 and CDR2 sequences are SEHNR and FQNEAQ (reference sequence). V shed 4 bases and J shed 10 bases, with 14 bases lying between them. This CDR3 contains 14 residues. In DNA form, the CDR3 reads TGTGCCAGCAGCTCCACGGACTCAAACTCACCCCTCCACTTT. This encodes CASSSTDSNSPLHF.

This chain joins TRBV5-1 and TRBJ2-1; D gene uncertain. V was clipped by 0 bases and J by 5 bases, with 15 bases between them. CDR3 size: 16 residues. Germline CDR1 SGHRS, CDR2 YFSETQ. The CDR3 loop reads CASSLAGQDFDNEQFF. For the CDR3, the DNA is TGCGCCAGCAGCTTGGCCGGTCAGGATTTCGACAATGAGCAGTTCTTC.

This clone has a handful of counts. At one end, the junction sequence differs from germline, possibly due to a read error. Other DNA variants within this sample encode the same CDR3. The chain links TRBV7-6 to TRBJ1-5; D not resolved. The CDR3 spans 13 residues. From germline, CDR1 is SGHVS and CDR2 FNYEAQ. In nucleotides, the CDR3 is TGTGCCAGCAGCTTAGGGGATCTGAAGCCCCAGCATTTC. The encoded protein is CASSLGDLKPQHF. Full variable domain (rest looked up from reference TRBV7-6 and TRBJ1-5): GAGVSQSPRYKVTKRGQDVALRCDPISGHVSLYWYRQALGQGPEFLTYFNYEAQQDKSGLPNDRFSAERPEGSISTLTIQRTEQRDSAMYRCASSLGDLKPQHFGDGTRLSIL.